This entry describes one T cell receptor beta chain. Antigen: not known. The source of the sample is a study of graft-versus-host responses after intestinal transplantation. Background on the study: Tacrolimus plus steroids were given to all recipients for roughly three years, preceded by anti-thymocyte globulin induction. Broader study findings: Peak levels of circulating GvH clones tracked with early post-transplant HvG declines. Ileal or blood samples showed some GvH clones first, and such clones were also found in recipient marrow.

Data came from immunoSEQ multiplex PCR; TCRdb stores just in-frame clones and leaves some out. In the table there are about 97,000 clones, around nine tenths of which are singletons. In germline, CDR1 is LNHNV, CDR2 YYDKDF (reference sequence). Trimming cost V 4 bases and J 1 base, with 10 bases left between them. This CDR3 has 14 residues. The starting material was PBMCs, obtained about 450 days after intestinal transplant. This chain connects TRBV15 to TRBJ1-1; tentatively, D is TRBD1 (5 bases). This TCR derives from a human patient who received an intestinal transplant, so some T cells may come from the graft donor. The CDR3 spells CATSTLTENTEAFF. CDR3 coding DNA: TGTGCCACCAGCACCTTGACAGAGAACACTGAAGCTTTCTTT.